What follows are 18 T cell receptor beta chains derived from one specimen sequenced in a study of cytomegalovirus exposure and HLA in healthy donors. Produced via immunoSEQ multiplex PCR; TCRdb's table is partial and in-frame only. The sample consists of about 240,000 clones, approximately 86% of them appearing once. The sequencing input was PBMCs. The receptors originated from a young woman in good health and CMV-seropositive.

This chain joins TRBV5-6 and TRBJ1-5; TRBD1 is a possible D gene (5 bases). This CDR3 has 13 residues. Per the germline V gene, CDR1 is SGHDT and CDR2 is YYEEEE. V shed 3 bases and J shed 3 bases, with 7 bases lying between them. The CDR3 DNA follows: TGTGCCAGCAGCTCAGGGAACAATCAGCCCCAGCATTTT. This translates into CASSSGNNQPQHF.

As DNA, the CDR3 is TGTGCCAGCAGTTTAATGGGAGCCTATTTGAACACTGAAGCTTTCTTT. It translates to CASSLMGAYLNTEAFF. This rearrangement joins TRBV28 to TRBJ1-1; D gene ambiguous. The germline V and J ends were trimmed by 2 bases and 0 bases, with 13 bases remaining between them. CDR3 length equals 16 residues. CDR1 is MDHEN, CDR2 SYDVKM, per germline.

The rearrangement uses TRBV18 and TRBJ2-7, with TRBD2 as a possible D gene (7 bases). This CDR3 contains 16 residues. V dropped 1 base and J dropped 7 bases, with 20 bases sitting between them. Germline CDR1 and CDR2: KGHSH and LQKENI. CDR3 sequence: CASSPQWGGPGGEQYF. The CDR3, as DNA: TGTGCCAGCTCACCACAATGGGGGGGCCCTGGGGGTGAGCAGTACTTC. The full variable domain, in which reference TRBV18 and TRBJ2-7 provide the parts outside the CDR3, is NAGVMQNPRHLVRRRGQEARLRCSPMKGHSHVYWYRQLPEEGLKFMVYLQKENIIDESGMPKERFSAEFPKEGPSILRIQQVVRGDSAAYFCASSPQWGGPGGEQYFGPGTRLTVT.

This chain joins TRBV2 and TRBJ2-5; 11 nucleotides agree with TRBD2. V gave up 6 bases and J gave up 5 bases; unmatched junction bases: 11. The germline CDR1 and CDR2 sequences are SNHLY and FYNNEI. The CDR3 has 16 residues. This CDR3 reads CASRGVAGGRGETQYF. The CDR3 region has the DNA TGTGCCAGCAGGGGAGTAGCGGGAGGGCGGGGGGAGACCCAGTACTTC.

The CDR3 region is CASSLGPNRDGETQYF. DNA of the CDR3: TGTGCCAGCAGTTTGGGCCCCAACAGGGATGGAGAGACCCAGTACTTC. The chain carries TRBV28 and TRBJ2-5, with D maybe TRBD1 (6 bases). Germline values: CDR1 MDHEN, CDR2 SYDVKM. With 3 bases removed from V and 4 bases from J, the gap between germline ends came to 18 bases. The CDR3 is 16 residues long.

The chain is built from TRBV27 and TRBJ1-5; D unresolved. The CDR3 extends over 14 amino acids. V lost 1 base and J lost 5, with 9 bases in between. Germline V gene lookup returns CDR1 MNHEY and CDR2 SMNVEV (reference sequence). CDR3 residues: CASSLFLGDQPQHF. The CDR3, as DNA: TGTGCCAGCAGTTTATTTCTGGGAGATCAGCCCCAGCATTTT.

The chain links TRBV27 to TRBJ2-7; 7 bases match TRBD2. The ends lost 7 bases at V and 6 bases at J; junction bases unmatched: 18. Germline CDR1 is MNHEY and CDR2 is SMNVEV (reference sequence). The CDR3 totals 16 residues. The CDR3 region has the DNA TGTGCCAGCACCTCGGGCGGGAGTTTACGTCTCCTCGAGCAGTACTTC. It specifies CASTSGGSLRLLEQYF.

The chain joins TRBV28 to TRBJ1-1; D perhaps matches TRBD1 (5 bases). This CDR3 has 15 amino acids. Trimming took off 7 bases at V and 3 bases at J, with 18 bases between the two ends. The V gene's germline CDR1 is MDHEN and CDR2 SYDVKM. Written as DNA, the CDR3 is TGTGCCAGCAACCAAATCACAGGTGCTGACACTGAAGCTTTCTTT. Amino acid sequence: CASNQITGADTEAFF.

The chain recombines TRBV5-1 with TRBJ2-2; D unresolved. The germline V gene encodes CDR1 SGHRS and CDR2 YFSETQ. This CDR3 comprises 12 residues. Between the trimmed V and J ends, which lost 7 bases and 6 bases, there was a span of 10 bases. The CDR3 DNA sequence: TGCGCCAGCCGCCTAACAGCCGGGGAGCTGTTTTTT. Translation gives CASRLTAGELFF.

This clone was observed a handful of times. The CDR3 region is CASSFRGDGYTF. In DNA form, the CDR3 reads TGTGCCAGCAGCTTTCGAGGAGATGGCTACACCTTC. This rearrangement joins TRBV7-9 to TRBJ1-2; D call uncertain. The CDR3 has 12 amino acids. Germline CDR1 is SEHNR and CDR2 is FQNEAQ (reference sequence). V was clipped by 3 bases and J by 6 bases, with 8 bases between them.

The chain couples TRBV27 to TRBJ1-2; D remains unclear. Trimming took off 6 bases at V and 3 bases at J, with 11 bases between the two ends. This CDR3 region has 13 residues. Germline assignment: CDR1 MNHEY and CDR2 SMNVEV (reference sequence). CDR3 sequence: CASSNDGYYGYTF. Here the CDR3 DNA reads TGTGCCAGCAGCAACGACGGGTACTATGGCTACACCTTC.

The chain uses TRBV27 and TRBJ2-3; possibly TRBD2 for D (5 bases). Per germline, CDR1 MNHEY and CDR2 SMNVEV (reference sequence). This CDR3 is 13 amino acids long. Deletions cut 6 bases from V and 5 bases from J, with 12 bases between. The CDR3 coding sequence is TGTGCCAGCAGACCCTTCCGGGAAGATACGCAGTATTTT. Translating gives CASRPFREDTQYF.

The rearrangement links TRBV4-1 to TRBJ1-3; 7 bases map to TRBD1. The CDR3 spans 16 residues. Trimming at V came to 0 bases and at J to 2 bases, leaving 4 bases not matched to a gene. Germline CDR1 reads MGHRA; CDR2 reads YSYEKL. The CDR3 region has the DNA TGCGCCAGCAGCCAAGATTTAGGGGGCACTGGAAACACCATATATTTT. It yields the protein CASSQDLGGTGNTIYF.

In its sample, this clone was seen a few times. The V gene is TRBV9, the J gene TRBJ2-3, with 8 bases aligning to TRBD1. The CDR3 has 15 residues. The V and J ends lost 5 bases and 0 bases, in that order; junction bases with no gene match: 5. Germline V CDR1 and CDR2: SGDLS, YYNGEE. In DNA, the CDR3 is TGTGCCAGCAGTCGTACAGGGGGGAGCACAGATACGCAGTATTTT. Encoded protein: CASSRTGGSTDTQYF.

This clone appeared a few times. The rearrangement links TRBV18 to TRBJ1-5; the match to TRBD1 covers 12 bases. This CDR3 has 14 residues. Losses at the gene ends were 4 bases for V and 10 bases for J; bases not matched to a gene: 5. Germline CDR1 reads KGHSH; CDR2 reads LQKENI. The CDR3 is CASSQGQGARPQHF. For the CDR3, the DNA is TGTGCCAGCTCACAGGGACAGGGGGCTCGTCCCCAGCATTTT.

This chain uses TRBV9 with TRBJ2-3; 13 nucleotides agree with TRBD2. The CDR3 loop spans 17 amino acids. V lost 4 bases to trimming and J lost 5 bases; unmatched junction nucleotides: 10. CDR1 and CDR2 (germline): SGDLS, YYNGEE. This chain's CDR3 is CASSFRGLAGDGDTQYF. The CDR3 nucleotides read TGTGCCAGCAGCTTCAGAGGACTAGCGGGAGATGGAGATACGCAGTATTTT.

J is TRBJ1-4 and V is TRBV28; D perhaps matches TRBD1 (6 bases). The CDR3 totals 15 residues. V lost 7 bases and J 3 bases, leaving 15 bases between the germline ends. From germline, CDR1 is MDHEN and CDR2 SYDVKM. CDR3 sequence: CASTPGGAANEKLFF. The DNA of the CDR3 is TGTGCCAGCACTCCGGGGGGCGCGGCTAATGAAAAACTGTTTTTT.

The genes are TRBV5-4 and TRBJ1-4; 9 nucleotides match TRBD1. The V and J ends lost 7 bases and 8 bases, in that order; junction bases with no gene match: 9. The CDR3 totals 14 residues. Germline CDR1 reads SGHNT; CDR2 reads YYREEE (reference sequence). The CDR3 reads CASRRDRVDEKLFF. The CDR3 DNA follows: TGTGCCAGCCGCCGGGACAGGGTGGACGAAAAACTGTTTTTT.